This TCR beta chain came from a study of PD-1 blockade in classical Hodgkin lymphoma (TCRdb year 2020). Concerning the study at large: Nivolumab dosing was 3 mg/kg intravenously every 2 weeks, continuing until either disease progression or unacceptable toxicity. The study used TCR beta sequencing and CyTOF to define a peripheral blood immune signature of response to PD-1 blockade in classical Hodgkin lymphoma.

The research as a whole found: The study covered only a single clinical trial cohort, and the causes of the repertoire differences, possibly disease activity or prior therapy, were still not defined. Diversity was lower in patients who began nivolumab less than 1 year after ASCT, so these patients were left out of later analyses to avoid confounding by immune reconstitution. Baseline TCR diversity was reported to be lower in newly diagnosed patients than in healthy donors and to be lower still in relapsed/refractory patients. CD4+ but not CD8+ TCR diversity rose significantly by C4D1 (p=0.0027 vs p=0.16), most apparent in complete responders (p=0.02). Among trial patients, those achieving complete response had baseline diversity similar to that of newly diagnosed patients, while diversity was significantly lower in partial responders and progressors.

This clone came up once. It has no known antigen specificity. No base quality information exists; no much larger clone differs at one position. Measured from the cysteine to the phenylalanine, the CDR3 is 8 residues long. Of all the DNA, just the CDR3 is kept, 24 bases in frame from base 1. The junction shows trimming of 11 bases on V and 7 bases on J, plus 5 bases between the germline ends. CDR1 is given as MNHEY and CDR2 as SVGAGI, both from the germline V gene. The Qiagen DNeasy kit was used to extract genomic DNA from unsorted PBMCs and from the negatively selected CD4+ and CD8+ fractions. Using primers that anneal to V and J segments, immunoSEQ multiplex PCR amplified the TCR beta CDR3 regions. Amplification bias was minimized using a synthetic immune receptor repertoire, and residual bias was removed computationally after sequencing. The study's processing was this. Custom Python scripts were used to quantify repertoire diversity as the Shannon entropy index. The unsorted, CD4+ and CD8+ repertoires were each analyzed separately, with the exception of combined analyses, where CD4+ and CD8+ sequences were merged in silico. Clonal expansion was defined as a frequency increase of at least 2-fold after treatment compared with C1D1, and clones undetected at baseline were assigned a pseudocount of 0.5. Clones with 0 or 1 copy at C1D1 were classified as singleton clones, and clones with 2 or more copies were classified as non-singleton clones. Clones expanded in unsorted samples were assigned a CD4+, CD8+ or unknown annotation through matching of protein sequences in sorted samples from the same patient. Wilcoxon tests on paired samples were used to test changes in diversity from C1D1 to C4D1. TCRdb limited this immuneACCESS table to in-frame rearrangements with V and J called. A share of clones is missing; checked studies link under half to unresolved V genes, and the rest is unexplained. From that table come the V and J calls and clone size; the DNA was used to work out D and trimming. This sample holds about 89,000 clones; 90% were observed only once. The ten largest clonotypes hold around 3% of the sample.

The time point label on this specimen signifies: cycle 4 day 1 (C4D1), after about 6 weeks of nivolumab. Every trial patient had relapsed after autologous stem cell transplantation, and cohorts A, B and C differed in prior brentuximab vedotin exposure. The trial cohort comprised some 60 patients with relapsed/refractory classical Hodgkin lymphoma whose best overall responses were complete response, partial response or progressive disease. Trial patients were treated with single-agent nivolumab in the multi-cohort phase II CheckMate 205 trial. An independent review committee assessed best overall response by applying the 2007 International Working Group response criteria. Trial PBMCs were collected immediately before nivolumab initiation (C1D1) and during therapy at cycle 2 day 1 and cycle 4 day 1. Peripheral blood was collected in 8 mL Vacutainer Cell Preparation Tubes, from which PBMCs were isolated by centrifugation and then cryopreserved.

Sequencing was performed on peripheral blood mononuclear cells (PBMCs), taken before the fourth cycle of nivolumab. Recombination joined TRBV6-5 with TRBJ1-1; confidence is insufficient to name the D gene. The clonotype comes from a human donor with classical Hodgkin lymphoma. The CDR3 sequence is CAVGEAFF. The nucleotide sequence is given as TGTGCCGTGGGTGAAGCTTTCTTT.